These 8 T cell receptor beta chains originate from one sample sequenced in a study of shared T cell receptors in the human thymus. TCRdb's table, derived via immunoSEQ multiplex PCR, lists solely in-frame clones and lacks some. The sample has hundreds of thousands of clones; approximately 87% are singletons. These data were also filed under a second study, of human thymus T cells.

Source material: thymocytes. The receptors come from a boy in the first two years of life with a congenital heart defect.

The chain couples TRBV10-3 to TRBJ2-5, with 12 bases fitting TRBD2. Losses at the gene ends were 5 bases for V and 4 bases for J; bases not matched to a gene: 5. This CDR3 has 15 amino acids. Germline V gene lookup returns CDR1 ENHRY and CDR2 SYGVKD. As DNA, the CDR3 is TGTGCCATCAGTCCGGGACTAGCGGGTCGAGAGACCCAGTACTTC. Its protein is CAISPGLAGRETQYF.

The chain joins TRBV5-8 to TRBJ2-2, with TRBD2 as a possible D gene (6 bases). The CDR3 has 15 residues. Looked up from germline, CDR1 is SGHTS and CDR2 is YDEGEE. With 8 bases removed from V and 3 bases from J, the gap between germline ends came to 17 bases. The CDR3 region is CASGRGTPHTGELFF. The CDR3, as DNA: TGTGCCAGTGGACGGGGGACCCCTCACACCGGGGAGCTGTTTTTT.

The CDR3 loop is CASFGLVFEQFF. CDR3 DNA sequence: TGTGCCAGCTTTGGACTAGTCTTTGAGCAGTTCTTC. The V call is TRBV18, the J call TRBJ2-1; 7 bases are shared with TRBD2. V shed 7 bases and J 9 bases; nucleotides not matched to a gene: 6. The CDR3 has 12 amino acids. Germline values: CDR1 KGHSH, CDR2 LQKENI. Full variable domain (rest looked up from reference TRBV18 and TRBJ2-1): NAGVMQNPRHLVRRRGQEARLRCSPMKGHSHVYWYRQLPEEGLKFMVYLQKENIIDESGMPKERFSAEFPKEGPSILRIQQVVRGDSAAYFCASFGLVFEQFFGPGTRLTVL.

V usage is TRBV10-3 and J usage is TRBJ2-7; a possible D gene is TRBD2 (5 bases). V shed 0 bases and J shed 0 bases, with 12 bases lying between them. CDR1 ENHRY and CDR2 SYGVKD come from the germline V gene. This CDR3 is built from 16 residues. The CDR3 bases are TGTGCCATCAGTGAGTCACGGAGGACCACCTCCTACGAGCAGTACTTC. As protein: CAISESRRTTSYEQYF.

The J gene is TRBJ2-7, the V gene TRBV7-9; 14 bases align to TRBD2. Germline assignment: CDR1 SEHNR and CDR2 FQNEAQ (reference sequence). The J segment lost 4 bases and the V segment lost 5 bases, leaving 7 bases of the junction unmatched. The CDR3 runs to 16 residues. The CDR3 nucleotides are TGTGCCAGCAGCCGGGGGACTAGCGGGAGTGAGTACGAGCAGTACTTC. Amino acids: CASSRGTSGSEYEQYF.

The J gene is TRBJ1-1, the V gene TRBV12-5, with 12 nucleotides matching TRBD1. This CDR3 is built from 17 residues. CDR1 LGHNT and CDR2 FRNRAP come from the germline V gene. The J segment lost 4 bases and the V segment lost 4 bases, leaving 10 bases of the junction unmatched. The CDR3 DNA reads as TGTGCTAGTGGTTCAGCCGGGACAGGGGGCCCAAGCACTGAAGCTTTCTTT. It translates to CASGSAGTGGPSTEAFF.

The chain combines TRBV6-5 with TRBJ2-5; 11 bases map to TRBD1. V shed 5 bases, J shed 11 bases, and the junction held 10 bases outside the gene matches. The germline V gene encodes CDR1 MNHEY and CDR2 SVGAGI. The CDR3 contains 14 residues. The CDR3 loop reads CASSPGQGAKEQYF. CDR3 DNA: TGTGCCAGCAGTCCCGGACAGGGGGCTAAAGAGCAGTACTTC.

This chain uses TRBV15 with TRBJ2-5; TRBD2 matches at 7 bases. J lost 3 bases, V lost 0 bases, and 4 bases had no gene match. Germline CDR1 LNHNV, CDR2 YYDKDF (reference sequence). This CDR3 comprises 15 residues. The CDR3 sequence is CATSRDLGGEETQYF. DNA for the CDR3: TGTGCCACCAGCAGAGATCTGGGGGGGGAAGAGACCCAGTACTTC.